The T cell receptor (beta chain) described here comes from a study of OX40 agonist ivuxolimab in advanced cancers. Study at large: A male proportion of about 84% was recorded, with mean age 60 years and range roughly 23 to 85. Earlier treatment with anti-PD-1, anti-PD-L1 or anti-CTLA-4 was permitted, and roughly 40% had received some.

The germline V and J ends were trimmed by 1 base and 3 bases, with 9 bases remaining between them. Germline CDR1 reads SGHTA; CDR2 reads FQGTGA. The CDR3 covers 14 residues. On this clone: Its antigen is as yet unknown.

Study conclusions and caveats: Averaging showed that CD8+ T cells had more expanded clones than CD4+ did. Individuals who were partial responders at 0.1-3.0 mg/kg had clonal expansion that ranked among the lowest.

Profiling relied on immunoSEQ multiplex PCR, and the TCRdb table lists in-frame clones only, not all of them. This sample has approximately 130,000 clones; over 75% occur once, and the top ten carry 0.85% to 1.4%. The chain carries TRBV7-3 and TRBJ1-1; D is possibly TRBD1 (5 bases). The receptor comes from an adult with an advanced solid tumor such as melanoma, head and neck, liver or kidney cancer. The sample consisted of CD4+ or CD8+ T cells sorted from blood, taken in a trial of the OX40 agonist ivuxolimab. The CDR3 protein is CASSLNRGDTEAFF. The CDR3 bases are TGTGCCAGCAGCTTAAATCGGGGCGACACTGAAGCTTTCTTT.